The clone carrying this T cell receptor (beta chain) has more than one count but fewer than ten. The CDR3 contains 12 residues. Trimming removed 5 bases at V and 2 bases at J, with 6 bases between. Germline CDR1 and CDR2: ENHRY and SYGVKD. This entry belongs to a study of early T cells in non-severe SARS-CoV-2 infection. TCRdb independently ran MiXCR on the 5' RACE reads; one entry per CDR3 protein. The sample holds around 63,000 distinct CDR3 sequences; over 8% are singletons and the top ten take around 15%. This chain joins TRBV10-3 and TRBJ1-2; D remains ambiguous. Material: whole blood, obtained at baseline. This TCR was sampled from an adult who was a healthcare worker with PCR-confirmed SARS-CoV-2 infection or an uninfected control (not recorded which). In nucleotides, the CDR3 is TGTGCCATCAGTCCCGGGAACTATGGCTACACCTTC. Its translation is CAISPGNYGYTF.